These T cell receptor beta chains were read from a single sample in a study of metastatic and nonmetastatic thyroid tumors. TCRdb re-called the PCR reads with MiXCR. The table has over 20,000 clones, approximately 28% seen once. Sequencing was performed on tumor tissue. These receptors were obtained from a male donor with papillary thyroid cancer or a benign thyroid nodule (not recorded which). Some clones in this sample may be carry-over from other donors' samples. Each CDR3 is given with its conserved first and last residue. A D gene is named only where the DNA matches it firmly. Clone size is shown for a subset of rows, as once, few, many or a class of expanded clone.

D: TRBD1
size: .
V: TRBV9
J: TRBJ1-1
DNA: TGTGCCAGCAGCGGAGGGACAGGGGATGAAGCTTTCTTT
CDR3: CASSGGTGDEAFF

D: .
size: many
V: TRBV20-1
J: TRBJ2-5
DNA: TGCAGTGCCAGCCACGGGACGGAGGGAGAGACCCAGTACTTC
CDR3: CSASHGTEGETQYF

D: TRBD2
size: medium-sized
V: TRBV4-2
J: TRBJ2-7
DNA: TGTGCCAGCAGCCCAGACACGACCGGGACTAGTCCTAACGAGCAGTACTTC
CDR3: CASSPDTTGTSPNEQYF

D: .
size: few
V: TRBV18
J: TRBJ2-7
DNA: TGTGCCAGCTCCAACGCAGGGGACTACGAGCAGTACTTC
CDR3: CASSNAGDYEQYF

D: TRBD2
size: .
V: TRBV9
J: TRBJ2-1
DNA: TGTGCCAGCAGCTCTAGGACTAGCACCATTCACAATGAGCAGTTCTTC
CDR3: CASSSRTSTIHNEQFF

D: .
size: medium-sized
V: TRBV4-1
J: TRBJ2-7
DNA: TGCGCCAGCAGCCAAGATGTCGGATCGTACTACGAGCAGTACTTC
CDR3: CASSQDVGSYYEQYF

D: TRBD1
size: many
V: TRBV10-1
J: TRBJ1-2
DNA: TGCGCCAGCAGTGACAGGACAGGCTATGGCTACACCTTC
CDR3: CASSDRTGYGYTF

D: .
size: few
V: TRBV6-1
J: TRBJ1-2
DNA: TGTGCCAGCATGGATTCGTATGGCTACACCTTC
CDR3: CASMDSYGYTF

D: TRBD1
size: .
V: TRBV6-1
J: TRBJ1-6
DNA: TGTGCCAGCAGTATTGGACAGGGGGCGGTGAATTCACCCCTCCACTTT
CDR3: CASSIGQGAVNSPLHF

D: TRBD1
size: .
V: TRBV6-1
J: TRBJ1-6
DNA: TGTGCCAGCAGGATGGGACAGGGTTCGGTGAATTCACCCCTCCACTTT
CDR3: CASRMGQGSVNSPLHF

D: .
size: .
V: TRBV19
J: TRBJ2-7
DNA: TGTGCCAGTAGTCCGGACCTTGGCGATCAGTACTTC
CDR3: CASSPDLGDQYF

D: TRBD1
size: .
V: TRBV12-3/TRBV12-4
J: TRBJ1-2
DNA: TGTGCCAGCAGTTTTGGGACAGAAAATGGCTACACCTTC
CDR3: CASSFGTENGYTF

D: .
size: few
V: TRBV27
J: TRBJ2-3
DNA: TGTGCCAGCAGTTTGATCTGGGGCCCAGATACGCAGTATTTT
CDR3: CASSLIWGPDTQYF

D: TRBD1
size: .
V: TRBV20-1
J: TRBJ1-5
DNA: TGCAGTGCACCGTACAGGGGAAGCAATCAGCCCCAGCATTTT
CDR3: CSAPYRGSNQPQHF

D: .
size: .
V: TRBV4-2
J: TRBJ2-6
DNA: TGTTCCAGCAGCCACGCCGGGACTGGGCCCAACGTCCTGACTTTC
CDR3: CSSSHAGTGPNVLTF

D: .
size: few
V: TRBV27
J: TRBJ1-2
DNA: TGTGCCAGCAGCCGGCATGCCCATAGGTATGTCTACACCTTC
CDR3: CASSRHAHRYVYTF

D: .
size: .
V: TRBV9
J: TRBJ1-3
DNA: TGTGCCAGCAGCGTAGAGGGTTTCTCTGGAAACACCATATATTTT
CDR3: CASSVEGFSGNTIYF

D: .
size: few
V: TRBV27
J: TRBJ2-5
DNA: TGTGCCAGCAAGATGGCGAGGGGGAGAGAGACCCAGTACTTC
CDR3: CASKMARGRETQYF

D: .
size: .
V: TRBV6-1
J: TRBJ2-7
DNA: TGTGCCAGCAGTGAATTAGGGAAGAGATACGAGCAGTACTTC
CDR3: CASSELGKRYEQYF

D: .
size: .
V: TRBV2
J: TRBJ1-5
DNA: TGTGCCAGCAGTGAATGTAGTGCCGATCAGCCCCAGCATTTT
CDR3: CASSECSADQPQHF

D: TRBD1
size: .
V: TRBV9
J: TRBJ2-2
DNA: TGTGCCAGCACCCCAAGGGAGAACAGGGGCTTAGGGGAGCTGTTTTTT
CDR3: CASTPRENRGLGELFF

D: TRBD2
size: .
V: TRBV28
J: TRBJ2-7
DNA: TGTGCCAGCAGCGGCTTGCGGGAGGGCTCCTACGAGCAGTACTTC
CDR3: CASSGLREGSYEQYF

D: TRBD1
size: few
V: TRBV11-2
J: TRBJ2-7
DNA: TGTGCCAGCAGCTGGGGACAGGCGAGCTCCTACGAGCAGTACTTC
CDR3: CASSWGQASSYEQYF

D: TRBD2
size: medium-sized
V: TRBV2
J: TRBJ2-7
DNA: TGTGCCAGCCTAAATATGGGACTAGCGGGTTCCTACGAGCAGTACTTC
CDR3: CASLNMGLAGSYEQYF

D: .
size: medium-sized
V: TRBV20-1
J: TRBJ1-1
DNA: TGCAGTGGGGTGATTATGAACACTGAAGCTTTCTTT
CDR3: CSGVIMNTEAFF

D: TRBD2
size: many
V: TRBV15
J: TRBJ2-7
DNA: TGTGCCACCAGCAGAGACAGTTCAGCGGGACGATACTTC
CDR3: CATSRDSSAGRYF

D: TRBD2
size: .
V: TRBV20-1
J: TRBJ2-7
DNA: TGCAGTGCTAATCGGGAGGGAGGGCCCCCCTACGAGCAGTACTTC
CDR3: CSANREGGPPYEQYF

D: TRBD1
size: .
V: TRBV9
J: TRBJ2-7
DNA: TGTGCCAGCAGCCCTCGCCCAGGGGGCCATGGGCAGTACTTC
CDR3: CASSPRPGGHGQYF

D: .
size: .
V: TRBV28
J: TRBJ2-3
DNA: TGTGCCAGCAGTTTTTGTTGGGGCCTTAACATTAGCACAGATACGCAGTATTTT
CDR3: CASSFCWGLNISTDTQYF

D: .
size: few
V: TRBV27
J: TRBJ2-7
DNA: TGTGCCAGCAGTTTGAAAGGAGTCCACGAGCAGTACTTC
CDR3: CASSLKGVHEQYF

D: .
size: many
V: TRBV10-1
J: TRBJ2-5
DNA: TGCGCCATCACGCCGGGGCGGCGGCAAGAGACCCAGTACTTC
CDR3: CAITPGRRQETQYF

D: TRBD1
size: once
V: TRBV18
J: TRBJ2-2
DNA: TGTGCCAGCTCGGCAGGGGGTAACACCGGGGAGCTGTTTTTT
CDR3: CASSAGGNTGELFF

D: TRBD1
size: once
V: TRBV20-1
J: TRBJ2-7
DNA: TGCAGTGCCCGGGATCAGGGGGCGGGGGAGCAGTACTTC
CDR3: CSARDQGAGEQYF

D: .
size: .
V: TRBV4-2
J: TRBJ1-1
DNA: TGTGCCAGCAGCCAAGGGGGGCGAGGTGCTTTCTTT
CDR3: CASSQGGRGAFF

D: .
size: .
V: TRBV6-5
J: TRBJ2-7
DNA: TGTGCCAGCAGTTACTCGAGGGGTTACGAGCAGTACTTC
CDR3: CASSYSRGYEQYF

D: .
size: .
V: TRBV14
J: TRBJ2-7
DNA: TGTGCCAGCAGCCAAGTGACCGAATACGAGCAGTACTTC
CDR3: CASSQVTEYEQYF

D: .
size: .
V: TRBV20-1
J: TRBJ2-2
DNA: TGCAGTGCTAGGAGGCGGGGTAACACCGGGGAGCTGTTTTTT
CDR3: CSARRRGNTGELFF

D: .
size: medium-sized
V: TRBV7-2
J: TRBJ2-2
DNA: TGTGCCAGCAGCTTAGCCAAGGGCGGGGAGCTGTTTTTT
CDR3: CASSLAKGGELFF

D: .
size: many
V: TRBV9
J: TRBJ2-5
DNA: TGTGCCAGCAGCGTAGATCTGAAACAAGAGACCCAGTACTTC
CDR3: CASSVDLKQETQYF

D: TRBD1
size: .
V: TRBV5-1
J: TRBJ1-2
DNA: TGCGCCAGCAGCCTGGGACAGCCTAACTATGGCTACACCTTC
CDR3: CASSLGQPNYGYTF

D: .
size: few
V: TRBV28
J: TRBJ2-6
DNA: TGTGCCAGCAGTTTACAGGTCTCTGGGGCCAACGTCCTGACTTTC
CDR3: CASSLQVSGANVLTF

D: .
size: .
V: TRBV5-1
J: TRBJ2-5
DNA: TGCGCCAGCAGCTTGGCCGGGGGTAGAGAGACCCAGTACTTC
CDR3: CASSLAGGRETQYF

D: .
size: few
V: TRBV6-6
J: TRBJ1-1
DNA: TGTGCCAGCAGCTACTCGCACACTGAAGCTTTCTTT
CDR3: CASSYSHTEAFF

D: TRBD1
size: many
V: TRBV7-9
J: TRBJ1-1
DNA: TGTGCCAGCAGCTTATCCAGGGGGCGGGAAGCTTTCTTT
CDR3: CASSLSRGREAFF

D: .
size: .
V: TRBV6-5
J: TRBJ2-3
DNA: TGTGCCAGCAGCCGGCGCGGGGGCGGTTCACTTAGCACAGATACGCAGTATTTT
CDR3: CASSRRGGGSLSTDTQYF

D: TRBD1
size: many
V: TRBV6-6
J: TRBJ1-4
DNA: TGTGCCAGCAGTTACTCCGAACAGGGGAATGAAAAACTGTTTTTT
CDR3: CASSYSEQGNEKLFF

D: TRBD1
size: .
V: TRBV11-2
J: TRBJ2-7
DNA: TGTGCCAGCAGCTTAGGGGGGACAGGGAACTACGAGCAGTACTTC
CDR3: CASSLGGTGNYEQYF

D: .
size: few
V: TRBV12-3/TRBV12-4
J: TRBJ1-1
DNA: TGTGCCAGCAGTTCCTTATACACTGAAGCTTTCTTT
CDR3: CASSSLYTEAFF

D: .
size: .
V: TRBV11-1
J: TRBJ2-7
DNA: TGTGCCATCATCTTAGCGCGGGGTTTTGGCGAGCAGTACTTC
CDR3: CAIILARGFGEQYF

D: .
size: .
V: TRBV28
J: TRBJ1-4
DNA: TGTGCCAGCAGTCGCTCACAGACTAATGAAAAACTGGTTTTT
CDR3: CASSRSQTNEKLVF

D: TRBD1
size: many
V: TRBV5-1
J: TRBJ2-2
DNA: TGCGCCAGCAGCTCGGGACAGGGAACCGGGGAGCTGTTTTTT
CDR3: CASSSGQGTGELFF

D: .
size: .
V: TRBV12-3/TRBV12-4
J: TRBJ1-3
DNA: TGTGCCAGCAGTGCTTTGACAGACTCTGGAAACACCATATATTTT
CDR3: CASSALTDSGNTIYF

D: .
size: .
V: TRBV4-2
J: TRBJ2-7
DNA: TGTGCCAGCAGCCAAGACGAAAAGGGAAACTACGAGCAGTACTTC
CDR3: CASSQDEKGNYEQYF

D: .
size: few
V: TRBV10-1
J: TRBJ2-7
DNA: TGCGCCAGCAGTGGAGGGACGGGGAGCTCCTACGAGCAGTACTTC
CDR3: CASSGGTGSSYEQYF

D: TRBD2
size: few
V: TRBV6-1
J: TRBJ2-3
DNA: TGTGCCAGCAGCCGACTAGCGGGAGGCGTTGATACGCAGTATTTT
CDR3: CASSRLAGGVDTQYF